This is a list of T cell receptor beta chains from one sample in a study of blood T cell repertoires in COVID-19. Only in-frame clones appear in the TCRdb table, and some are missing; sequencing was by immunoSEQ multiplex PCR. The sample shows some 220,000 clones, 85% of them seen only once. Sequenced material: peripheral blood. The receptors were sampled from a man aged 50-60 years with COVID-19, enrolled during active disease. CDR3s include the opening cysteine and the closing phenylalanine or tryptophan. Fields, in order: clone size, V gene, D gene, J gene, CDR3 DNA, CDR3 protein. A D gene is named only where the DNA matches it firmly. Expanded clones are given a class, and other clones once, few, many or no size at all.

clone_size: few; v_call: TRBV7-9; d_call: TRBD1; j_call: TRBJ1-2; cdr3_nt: TGTGCCAGCAGCTTAGGGACAGGGATGGCTGGCTACACCTTC; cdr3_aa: CASSLGTGMAGYTF
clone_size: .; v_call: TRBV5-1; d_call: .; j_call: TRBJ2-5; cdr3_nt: TGCGCCAGCAGCTTCTCCCAAGAGACCCAGTACTTC; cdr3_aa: CASSFSQETQYF
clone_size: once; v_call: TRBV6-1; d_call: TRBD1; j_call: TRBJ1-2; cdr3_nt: TGTGCCAGCAGTGACCGACAGGGTTATAGCTATGGCTACACCTTC; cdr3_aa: CASSDRQGYSYGYTF
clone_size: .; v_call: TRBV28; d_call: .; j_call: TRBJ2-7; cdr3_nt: TGTGCCAGCAGTTTAGTCCCCCGGACTGTTGAGCAGTACTTC; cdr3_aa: CASSLVPRTVEQYF
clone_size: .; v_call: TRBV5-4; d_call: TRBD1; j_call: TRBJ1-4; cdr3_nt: TGTGCCAGCGGACGGCAGGGGACAGGGTACCTCGGTGGGGAAAAACTGTTTTTT; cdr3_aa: CASGRQGTGYLGGEKLFF
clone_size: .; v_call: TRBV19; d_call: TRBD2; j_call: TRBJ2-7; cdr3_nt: TGTGCCAGTAGTATAGTGGGACTAGCGGGGGCTTCATCCTACGAGCAGTACTTC; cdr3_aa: CASSIVGLAGASSYEQYF
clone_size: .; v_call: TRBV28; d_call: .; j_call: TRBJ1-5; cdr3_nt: TGTGCCTGGGGACTGAACAATCAGCCCCAGCATTTT; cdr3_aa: CAWGLNNQPQHF
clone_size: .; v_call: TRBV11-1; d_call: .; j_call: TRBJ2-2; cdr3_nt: TGTGCCAGCAGCTTCGGTCGACTGTCCGGGGAGCTGTTTTTT; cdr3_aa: CASSFGRLSGELFF
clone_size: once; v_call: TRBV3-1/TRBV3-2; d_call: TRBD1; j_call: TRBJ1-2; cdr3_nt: TGTGCCAGCAGCCCTTACCAGGGACAGCACTATGGCTACACCTTC; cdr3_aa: CASSPYQGQHYGYTF
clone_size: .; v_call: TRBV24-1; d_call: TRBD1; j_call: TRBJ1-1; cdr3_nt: TGTGCCACCAGGGACAGGGCTCCGAACACTGAAGCTTTCTTT; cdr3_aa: CATRDRAPNTEAFF
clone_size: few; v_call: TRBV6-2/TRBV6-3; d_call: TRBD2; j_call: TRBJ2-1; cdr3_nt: TGTGCCAGCAGTTACGAGCGGGGCCCCTACAATGAGCAGTTCTTC; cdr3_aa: CASSYERGPYNEQFF
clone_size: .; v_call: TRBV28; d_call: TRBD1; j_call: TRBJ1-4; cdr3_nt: TGTGCCAGCAGTTCCGTAGGGACAGGGAATGAAAAACTGTTTTTT; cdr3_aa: CASSSVGTGNEKLFF
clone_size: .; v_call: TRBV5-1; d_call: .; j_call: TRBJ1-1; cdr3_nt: TGCGCCAGCAGCTTAGCACAGACCATGAACACTGAAGCTTTCTTT; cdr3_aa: CASSLAQTMNTEAFF
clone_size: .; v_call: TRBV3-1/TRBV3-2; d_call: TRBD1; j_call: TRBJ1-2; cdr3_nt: TGTGCCAGCAACGCCGGGACAGGGGTTGGCTACACCTTC; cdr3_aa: CASNAGTGVGYTF
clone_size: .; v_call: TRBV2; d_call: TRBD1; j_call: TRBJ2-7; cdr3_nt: TGTGCCAGCAGTGCCCCGGGACAGGGGGCGGTACGCGAGCAGTACTTC; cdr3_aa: CASSAPGQGAVREQYF
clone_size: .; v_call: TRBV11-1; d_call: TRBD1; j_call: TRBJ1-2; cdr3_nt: TGTGCCAGCAGCTTAGGGGACAGCCCTGCTAACTATGGCTACACCTTC; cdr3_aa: CASSLGDSPANYGYTF
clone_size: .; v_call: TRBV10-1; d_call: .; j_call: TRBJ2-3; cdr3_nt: TGCGCCAGCAGTGACAGGGTGGATACGCAGTATTTT; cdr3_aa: CASSDRVDTQYF
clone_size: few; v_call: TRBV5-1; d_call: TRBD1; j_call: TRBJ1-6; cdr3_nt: TGCGCCAGCAGACGGGACAGCCTCTATTCACCCCTCCACTTT; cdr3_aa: CASRRDSLYSPLHF
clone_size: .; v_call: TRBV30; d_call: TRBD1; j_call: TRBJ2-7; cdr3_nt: TGTGCCTGGAGGAGAGGGACAGGGGGTACCTACGAGCAGTACTTC; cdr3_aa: CAWRRGTGGTYEQYF
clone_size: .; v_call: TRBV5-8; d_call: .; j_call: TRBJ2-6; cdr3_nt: TGTGCCAGCAGCTTGGCGGGCGGAGGAATCTCTGGGGCCAACGTCCTGACTTTC; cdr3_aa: CASSLAGGGISGANVLTF
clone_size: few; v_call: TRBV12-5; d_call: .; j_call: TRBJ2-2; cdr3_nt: TGTGCTAGTGGTTACGGAGGCGGGGAGCTGTTTTTT; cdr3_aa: CASGYGGGELFF
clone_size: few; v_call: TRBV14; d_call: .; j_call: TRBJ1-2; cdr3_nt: TGTGCCAGCAGCCAAGCGGCCAGGAACTATGGCTACACCTTC; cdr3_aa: CASSQAARNYGYTF
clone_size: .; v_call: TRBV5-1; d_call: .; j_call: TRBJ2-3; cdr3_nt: TGCGCCAGCATGCGTGACAGAGGCACAGATACGCAGTATTTT; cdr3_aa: CASMRDRGTDTQYF
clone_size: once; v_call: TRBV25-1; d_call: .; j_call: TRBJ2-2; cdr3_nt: TGTGCCAGCAGTGCCAGTGGGCCCGGGGAGCTGTTTTTT; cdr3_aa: CASSASGPGELFF
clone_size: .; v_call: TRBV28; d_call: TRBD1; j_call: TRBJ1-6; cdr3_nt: TGTGCCAGCAGTTCCCCCCGGGACAGGGGGAGGATTTATAATTCACCCCTCCACTTT; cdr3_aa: CASSSPRDRGRIYNSPLHF
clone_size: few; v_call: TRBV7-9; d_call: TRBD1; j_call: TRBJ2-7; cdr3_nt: TGTGCCAGTAACCTCCAGGGGGCGGGCTACGAGCAGTACTTC; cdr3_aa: CASNLQGAGYEQYF
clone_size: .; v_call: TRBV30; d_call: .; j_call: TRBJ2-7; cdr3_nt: TGTGCCTGGACCCTTCCGGGACTGGCCGTGTACGAGCAGTACTTC; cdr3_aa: CAWTLPGLAVYEQYF
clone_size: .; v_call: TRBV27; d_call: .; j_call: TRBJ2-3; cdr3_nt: TGTGCCAGCAGTTCCAAGCGTGTAAGCACAGATACGCAGTATTTT; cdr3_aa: CASSSKRVSTDTQYF
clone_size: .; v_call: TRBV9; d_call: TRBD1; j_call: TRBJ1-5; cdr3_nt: TGTGCCAGCGGACAGGGGTTTTCGGGCAATCAGCCCCAGCATTTT; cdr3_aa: CASGQGFSGNQPQHF
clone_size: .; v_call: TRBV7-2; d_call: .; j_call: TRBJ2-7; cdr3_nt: TGTGCCAGCAGCTCAAGACTCTACGAGCAGTACTTC; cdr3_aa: CASSSRLYEQYF
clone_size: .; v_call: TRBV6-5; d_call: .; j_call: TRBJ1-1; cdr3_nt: TGTGCCAGCAGTTCCACAGGGTTCACTGAAGCTTTCTTT; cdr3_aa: CASSSTGFTEAFF
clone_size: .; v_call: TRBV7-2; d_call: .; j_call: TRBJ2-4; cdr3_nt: TGTGCCAGCAGCCCGGGAGTAGCCAAAAACATTCAGTACTTC; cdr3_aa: CASSPGVAKNIQYF
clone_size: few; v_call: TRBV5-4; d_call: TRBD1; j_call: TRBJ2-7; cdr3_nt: TGTGCCAGCAGCCTCCGGACAGGGGGGTGGTACGAGCAGTACTTC; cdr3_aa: CASSLRTGGWYEQYF
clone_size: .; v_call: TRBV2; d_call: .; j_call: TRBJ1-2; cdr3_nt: TGTGCCACCCACCCTGGGGCTACCCGCTACACCTTC; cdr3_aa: CATHPGATRYTF
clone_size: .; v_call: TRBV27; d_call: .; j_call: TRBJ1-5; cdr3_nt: TGTGCCAGCAGTCCAGGAACCTCGGGCAATCAGCCCCAGCATTTT; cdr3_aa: CASSPGTSGNQPQHF
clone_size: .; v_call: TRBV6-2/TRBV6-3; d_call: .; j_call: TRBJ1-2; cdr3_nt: TGTGCCAGCAGTCGCATCCCCACAGGGAACTATGGCTACACCTTC; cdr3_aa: CASSRIPTGNYGYTF
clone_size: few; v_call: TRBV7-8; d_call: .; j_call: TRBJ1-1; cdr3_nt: TGTGCCAGCAAAAAGTTGGGCAGGGGGAACACTGAAGCTTTCTTT; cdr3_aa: CASKKLGRGNTEAFF
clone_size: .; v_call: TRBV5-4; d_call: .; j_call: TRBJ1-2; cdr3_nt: TGTGCCAGCAGCCGCGATACCCAGGGTATGATCTATGGCTACACCTTC; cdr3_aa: CASSRDTQGMIYGYTF
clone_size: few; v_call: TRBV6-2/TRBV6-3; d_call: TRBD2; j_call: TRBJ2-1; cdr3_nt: TGTGCCAGCAGTTCCCCGGGATTTAGCGGGGGGGCGGGCGTGCAGTTCTTC; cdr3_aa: CASSSPGFSGGAGVQFF
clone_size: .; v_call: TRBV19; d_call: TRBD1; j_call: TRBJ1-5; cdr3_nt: TGTGCCAGTACCTCCGACAGGGGGCGAGGACAGCCCCAGCATTTT; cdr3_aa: CASTSDRGRGQPQHF